Listed below are T cell receptor beta chains from one sample, sequenced in a study of cytomegalovirus exposure and HLA in healthy donors. Assay: immunoSEQ multiplex PCR; the TCRdb copy retains only in-frame clones and omits some. The repertoire holds about 200,000 clones, with 65% to 80% as singletons. Source material: PBMCs. These receptors came from a girl aged 2 to 10 in good health and CMV-seronegative. CDR3s include the opening cysteine and the closing phenylalanine or tryptophan. A D gene is named only where the DNA matches it firmly. Expanded clones are given a class, and other clones once, few, many or no size at all.

j_gene	abundance	d_gene	v_gene	CDR3nt	CDR3aa
TRBJ1-2	-	-	TRBV2	TGTGCCAGCAGTGTGGGGAGGGACGCATATGGCTACACCTTC	CASSVGRDAYGYTF
TRBJ2-3	-	TRBD1	TRBV6-5	TGTGCCAGCAGGACCGGACAGGGTCTGGCCGGTACGCAGTATTTT	CASRTGQGLAGTQYF
TRBJ2-7	-	-	TRBV6-1	TGTGCCAGCATGCCGTCGGGGTTGGGGGGCTACGAGCAGTACTTC	CASMPSGLGGYEQYF
TRBJ1-1	-	-	TRBV29-1	TGCAGCGTTGACCCCTTCTCAGGGATGAACACTGAAGCTTTCTTT	CSVDPFSGMNTEAFF
TRBJ1-5	once	-	TRBV11-2	TGTGCCAGCAGCTTAGATATGCGCACGCCCCAGCATTTT	CASSLDMRTPQHF
TRBJ2-6	-	TRBD1	TRBV10-3	TGTGCCACAACCGGGACAGGGGATTCTGGGGCCAACGTCCTGACTTTC	CATTGTGDSGANVLTF
TRBJ1-3	few	-	TRBV2	TGTGCCAGCAGTGCGGGACTCTCTGGAAACACCATATATTTT	CASSAGLSGNTIYF
TRBJ2-1	few	TRBD2	TRBV5-4	TGTGCCAGCAGCTCCCCGGCTAGCGGGATACTCTTC	CASSSPASGILF
TRBJ2-1	-	TRBD2	TRBV7-9	TGTGCCAGCAGCTTTGAGCGGGGGGGCTACAATGAGCAGTTCTTC	CASSFERGGYNEQFF
TRBJ2-3	-	-	TRBV2	TGTGCCAGCAGTGAGAGGGGAGGCACCATTACAGATACGCAGTATTTT	CASSERGGTITDTQYF